This TCR beta chain was recovered during a study of shared clonotypes between healthy human individuals. It was CD45RO-negative cells, positively selected for CCR7, that made up naive CD8 cells, with terminally differentiated effector memory CD45RA+ cells excluded. Assay: immunoSEQ multiplex PCR; the TCRdb copy retains only in-frame clones and omits some. The table shows just over 2,000,000 clones, with about 95% occurring only once. Germline V gene sequence: CDR1 MNHEY, CDR2 SVGAGI. V was pared by 5 bases and J by 3 bases, with 10 bases between. The CDR3 is 13 residues long. Sequenced: naive CD8+ T cells sorted from blood. The chain joins TRBV6-5 to TRBJ1-1, with D maybe TRBD1 (6 bases). The origin of this receptor is a man younger than 30 in good health. The CDR3 bases are TGTGCCAGCAGTATCAGGGGATACACTGAAGCTTTCTTT. Translation: CASSIRGYTEAFF.